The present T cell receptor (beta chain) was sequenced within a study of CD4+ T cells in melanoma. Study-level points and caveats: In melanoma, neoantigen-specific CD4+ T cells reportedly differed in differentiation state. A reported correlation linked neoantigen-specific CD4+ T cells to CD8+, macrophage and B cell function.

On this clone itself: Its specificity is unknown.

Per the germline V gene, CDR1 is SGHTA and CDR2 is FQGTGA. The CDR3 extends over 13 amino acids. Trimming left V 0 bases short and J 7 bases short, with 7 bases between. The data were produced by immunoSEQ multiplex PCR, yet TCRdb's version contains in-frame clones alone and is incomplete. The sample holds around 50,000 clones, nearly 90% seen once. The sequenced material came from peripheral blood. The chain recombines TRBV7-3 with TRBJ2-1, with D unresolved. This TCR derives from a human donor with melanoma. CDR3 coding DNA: TGTGCCAGCAGCTTAACGGGTTCTAATGAGCAGTTCTTC. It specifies CASSLTGSNEQFF.